The T cell receptor (beta chain) described here comes from a study of shared clonotypes between healthy human individuals (dated by TCRdb to 2018 to 2021). Regarding the complete study: The cohort included a few men and a couple of women between 18 and 49 years of age. For each donor, CD4 naive and CD4 memory were each run on three plates, CD8 naive on two plates, and CD8 memory on one plate. The study deeply sequenced blood TCR repertoires of about five healthy adults to estimate repertoire size and the extent of clonotype sharing between individuals. To increase sequencing depth and limit assay-specific biases, TCR repertoire library preparation and sequencing were carried out by different laboratories using diverse techniques. Each donor's leukapheresis produced roughly between roughly 0.85 and 10 billion PBMCs.

In this sample, this clone turned up once. The target of this receptor is not known. Per-base qualities were not stored, and no clone one base away is much larger. The CDR3 sequence holds 13 residues, the cysteine and phenylalanine included. The sequence is cut down to CDR3 DNA, 39 bases in frame from base 1. Study-wide findings and limitations: Pairwise subsampling led to the expectation that sequencing depth would affect the degree of clonotype sharing among donors. The small number of donors limited the genetic and exposure-history diversity represented. Naive subsets generally had larger estimated clonotype richness than memory subsets. Sampling was restricted to blood, and TCR repertoires in tissues likely differ from the TCR repertoires found in blood. Even with the large sequencing depth, rarefaction of the sorted-subset datasets indicated that sequencing was incomplete. Higher generation probabilities were observed for clonotypes shared by all four sorted-subset donors than for non-shared clonotypes. About 4.5% of naive CD4, 3.5% of naive CD8, about 2.5% of memory CD4, and approximately 0.39% of memory CD8 clonotypes were shared across several donors.

TCR CDR3 regions were amplified from genomic DNA by multiplex PCR using the deep immunoSEQ assay. Genomic DNA extracted from each cell subset was distributed evenly over all wells of several immunoSEQ 96-well plates, and each plate served as one replicate. Each replicate PCR for sorted subsets received approximately 200 ng genomic DNA, equal to tens of thousands of T cell genomes. Purified libraries were measured with a Qubit 3.0 fluorometer, size-checked on a Bioanalyzer 2100, and measured again with the KAPA Library Quantification kit. Every immunoSEQ 96-well plate was sequenced on a separate single-read 150-cycle Illumina NextSeq 550 flow cell. The original pipeline was this. The immunoSEQ output contained only junctional sequences without quality scores, so filtering could not match that applied to full-length reads. To assign V/J genes and CDR3, sequences were annotated against IMGT germline references using PyIR, a Python wrapper for IgBLAST v1.9. Reads were removed for weak V/J assignments (E-value above 1e-6), missing CDR3, stop codons, out-of-frame junctions, or ambiguous translated residues. V3J clonotypes were defined as sequences sharing the same inferred V gene, J gene, and CDR3 amino acid sequence. Percentage overlap between repertoires was computed as shared unique clonotypes divided by the size of the smaller repertoire. Three approaches were used to assess repertoire richness: RTK rarefaction, the Chao1 estimator, and Recon v2.1 estimates of unobserved clonotypes. OLGA was used to compute generation probabilities for all TCRbeta clonotypes that the gDNA method yielded from several donors. The table was pulled from immuneACCESS by TCRdb, which kept in-frame rearrangements only. Such tables lose some clones; where checked, under half of the loss comes from unresolved V genes, and the rest has no known cause. V and J calls and clone size follow that table, whereas D and trimming were derived from the DNA. For this sample the table gives about 96,000 clones, of which around 68% were detected only once. The ten largest account for approximately 55% of the sample.

The donors were healthy, HIV-negative adults with no recently reported acute infections or vaccinations. Every donor was a Caucasian adult residing in Nashville, Tennessee, USA. CD8 memory samples were composed of magnetically selected CD45RO+ cells combined with CCR7-negative CD45RA+ effector memory (TemRA) cells. Blood was collected by leukapheresis, and PBMCs were isolated by Ficoll-Histopaque density gradient centrifugation and then cryopreserved in liquid nitrogen vapor phase. Purity and quantity of every magnetically sorted T cell population were checked by analytical flow cytometry. From each sorted fraction, genomic DNA was isolated and quantified by UV absorbance on a Nanodrop 2000c.

This clonotype originated in a man in his thirties or forties in good health. Material: memory CD8+ T cells sorted from blood. What this sample's cell subset or site label stands for: CD45RO+ cells pooled with CCR7-negative TemRA cells. The V and J segments used are TRBV7-5 and TRBJ1-4. TRBV7-5 is termed a pseudogene. The DNA is TGTGCCAGCAGCTTAGGGGCGGGGGAAAAACTGTTTTTT. This gives the protein CASSLGAGEKLFF.